Sequencing of this TCR beta chain was carried out in a study of vaccination and CD4 T cells after COVID-19. Study as a whole: Post-vaccine sampling followed dose two by a median about 72 days (range 14 to 241).

Study observations and caveats: The researchers studied relatively few convalescent patients and omitted early post-infection timepoints.

The Oncomine TCR Beta short-read assay was what sequenced the DNA obtained from cultured CD4+ T cells. TCRdb used MiXCR to reprocess the PCR reads, holding one entry per CDR3 protein. Of around 10,000 distinct CDR3 sequences listed, 30% to 35% were seen once; the top ten hold 15% to 17%. In regard to this clonotype: What it recognizes is unknown.

Germline CDR1 SGHVS, CDR2 FNYEAQ. V was pared by 5 bases and J by 1 base, with 11 bases of the junction left unmatched. The CDR3 is 17 residues long. Described treatment: approximately 9-day PBMC culture with coronavirus spike peptide pools or control peptides (ViraFEST assay). The medium had half its volume replaced with fresh IL-2 medium on days 3 and 7. This TCR was recovered from a human donor who had recovered from COVID-19. This chain joins TRBV7-6 and TRBJ1-3; 7 bases are shared with TRBD1. The sequencing here drew on CD4+ T cells from blood, cultured in vitro, taken after SARS-CoV-2 vaccination. CDR3 in DNA: TGTGCCAGCAGCCTACGACAGGGAACGGGGTCTGGAAACACCATATATTTT. Translation gives CASSLRQGTGSGNTIYF.